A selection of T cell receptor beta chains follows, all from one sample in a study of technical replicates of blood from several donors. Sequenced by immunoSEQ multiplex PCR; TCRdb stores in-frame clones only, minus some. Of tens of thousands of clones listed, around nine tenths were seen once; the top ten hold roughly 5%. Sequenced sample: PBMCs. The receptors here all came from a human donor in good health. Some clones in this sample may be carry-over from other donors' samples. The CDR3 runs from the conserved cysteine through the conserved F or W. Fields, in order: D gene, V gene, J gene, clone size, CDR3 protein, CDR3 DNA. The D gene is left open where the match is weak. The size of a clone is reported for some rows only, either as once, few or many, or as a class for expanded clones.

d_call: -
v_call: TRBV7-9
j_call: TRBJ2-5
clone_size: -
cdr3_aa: CASSLALAAYQETQYF
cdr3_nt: TGTGCCAGCAGCTTAGCGCTGGCAGCGTACCAAGAGACCCAGTACTTC

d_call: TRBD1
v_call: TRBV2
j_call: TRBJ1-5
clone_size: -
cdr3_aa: CASMSDRGNQPQHF
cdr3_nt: TGTGCCAGCATGTCGGACAGGGGGAATCAGCCCCAGCATTTT

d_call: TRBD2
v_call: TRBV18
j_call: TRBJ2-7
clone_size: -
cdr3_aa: CASSPRLAGGPYEQYF
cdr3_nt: TGTGCCAGCTCACCACGACTAGCGGGAGGCCCCTACGAGCAGTACTTC

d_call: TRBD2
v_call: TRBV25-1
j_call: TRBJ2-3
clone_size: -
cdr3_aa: CAVSSGSVPDTQYF
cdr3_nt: TGTGCCGTTTCTAGCGGGAGCGTCCCAGATACGCAGTATTTT

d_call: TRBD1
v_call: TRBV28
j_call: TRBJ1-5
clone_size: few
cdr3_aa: CASSSTDRGNNQPQHF
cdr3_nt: TGTGCCAGCAGCTCCACGGACAGGGGGAACAATCAGCCCCAGCATTTT

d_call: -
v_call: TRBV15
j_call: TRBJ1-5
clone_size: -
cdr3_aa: CATSTGGGLGQPQHF
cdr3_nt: TGTGCCACCAGCACCGGGGGGGGACTCGGGCAGCCCCAGCATTTT

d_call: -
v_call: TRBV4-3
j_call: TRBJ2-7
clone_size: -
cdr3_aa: CASSQGLGEGYEQYF
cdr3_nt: TGCGCCAGCAGCCAAGGTCTAGGGGAAGGTTACGAGCAGTACTTC

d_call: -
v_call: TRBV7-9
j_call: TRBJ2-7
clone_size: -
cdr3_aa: CASSTTGSLYEQYF
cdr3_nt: TGTGCCAGCAGTACCACGGGGAGCCTATACGAGCAGTACTTC

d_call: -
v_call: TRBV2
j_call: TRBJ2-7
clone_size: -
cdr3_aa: CASTEVMGLVDEQYF
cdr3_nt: TGTGCCAGCACCGAAGTCATGGGTCTAGTAGACGAGCAGTACTTC

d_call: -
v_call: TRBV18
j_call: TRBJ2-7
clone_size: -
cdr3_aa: CASSLIQGPEQYF
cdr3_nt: TGTGCCAGCTCACTGATACAGGGCCCCGAGCAGTACTTC

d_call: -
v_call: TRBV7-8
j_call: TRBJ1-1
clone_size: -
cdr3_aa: CASSLVPGVNTEAFF
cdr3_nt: TGTGCCAGCAGCTTAGTACCAGGGGTGAACACTGAAGCTTTCTTT

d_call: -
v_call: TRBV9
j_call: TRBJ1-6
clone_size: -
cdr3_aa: CASSPQPNNSPLHF
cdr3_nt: TGTGCCAGCAGCCCACAACCCAATAATTCACCCCTCCACTTT

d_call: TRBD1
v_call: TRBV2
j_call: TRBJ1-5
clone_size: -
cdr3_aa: CAGGQGRQPQHF
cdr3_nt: TGTGCCGGGGGACAGGGGCGTCAGCCCCAGCATTTT

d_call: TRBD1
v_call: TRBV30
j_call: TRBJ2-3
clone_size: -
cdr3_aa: CAWSKRDRGQDTQYF
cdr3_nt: TGTGCCTGGAGTAAACGGGACAGGGGGCAAGACACGCAGTATTTT

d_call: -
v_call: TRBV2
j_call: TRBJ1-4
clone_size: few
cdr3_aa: CASNPETEKLFF
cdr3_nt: TGTGCCAGCAACCCAGAAACAGAAAAACTGTTTTTT

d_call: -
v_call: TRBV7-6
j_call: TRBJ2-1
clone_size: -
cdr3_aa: CASSTLGVFGNEQFF
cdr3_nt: TGTGCCAGCAGCACGCTGGGAGTATTCGGCAATGAGCAGTTCTTC

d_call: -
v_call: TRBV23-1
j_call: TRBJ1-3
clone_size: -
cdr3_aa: CASRTGNTIYF
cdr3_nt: TGCGCCAGTAGAACTGGAAACACCATATATTTT

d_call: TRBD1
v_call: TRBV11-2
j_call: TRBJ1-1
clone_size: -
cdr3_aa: CASSSHRGNTEAFF
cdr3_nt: TGTGCCAGCAGCTCCCACAGGGGGAACACTGAAGCTTTCTTT

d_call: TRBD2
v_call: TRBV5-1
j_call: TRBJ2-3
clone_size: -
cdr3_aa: CASSLPSGGSDTQYF
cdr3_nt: TGCGCCAGCAGCTTACCTAGCGGGGGGTCAGATACGCAGTATTTT

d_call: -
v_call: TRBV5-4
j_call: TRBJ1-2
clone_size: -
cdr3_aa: CASSLEQKHTNYGYTF
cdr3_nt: TGTGCCAGCAGCTTGGAACAGAAACATACTAACTATGGCTACACCTTC

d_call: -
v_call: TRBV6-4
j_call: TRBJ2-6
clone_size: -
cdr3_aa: CASSARSGANVLTF
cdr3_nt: TGTGCCAGCAGTGCTCGCTCTGGGGCCAACGTCCTGACTTTC

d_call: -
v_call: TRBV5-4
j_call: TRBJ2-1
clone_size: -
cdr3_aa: CASSLPPDNEQFF
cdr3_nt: TGTGCCAGCAGCTTGCCCCCAGACAATGAGCAGTTCTTC

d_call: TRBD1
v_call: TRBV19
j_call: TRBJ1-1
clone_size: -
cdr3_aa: CASTPRRTGSTEAFF
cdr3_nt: TGTGCCAGTACCCCACGGAGGACAGGGAGCACTGAAGCTTTCTTT

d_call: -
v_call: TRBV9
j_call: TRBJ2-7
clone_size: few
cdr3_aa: CASSPVSSYEQYF
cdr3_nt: TGTGCCAGCAGCCCAGTGTCCTCCTACGAGCAGTACTTC

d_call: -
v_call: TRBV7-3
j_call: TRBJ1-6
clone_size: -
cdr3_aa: CASSPGGGGSPLHF
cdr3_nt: TGTGCCAGCAGCCCCGGTGGGGGAGGTTCACCCCTCCACTTT

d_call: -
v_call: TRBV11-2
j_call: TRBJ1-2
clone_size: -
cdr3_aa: CASSPLDFLGYTF
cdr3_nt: TGTGCCAGCAGCCCCCTGGACTTCTTAGGCTACACCTTC

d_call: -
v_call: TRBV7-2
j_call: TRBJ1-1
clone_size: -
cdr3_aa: CASSFLGSGMTEAFF
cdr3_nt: TGTGCCAGCAGCTTCTTGGGGTCGGGGATGACTGAAGCTTTCTTT

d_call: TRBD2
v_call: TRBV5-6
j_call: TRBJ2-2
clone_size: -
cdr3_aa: CASSKRLAANTGELFF
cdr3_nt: TGTGCCAGCAGCAAACGACTAGCGGCGAACACCGGGGAGCTGTTTTTT

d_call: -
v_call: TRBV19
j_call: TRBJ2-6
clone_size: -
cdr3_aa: CASSSDSRSGANVLTF
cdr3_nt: TGTGCCAGTAGTTCCGACAGTAGATCTGGGGCCAACGTCCTGACTTTC